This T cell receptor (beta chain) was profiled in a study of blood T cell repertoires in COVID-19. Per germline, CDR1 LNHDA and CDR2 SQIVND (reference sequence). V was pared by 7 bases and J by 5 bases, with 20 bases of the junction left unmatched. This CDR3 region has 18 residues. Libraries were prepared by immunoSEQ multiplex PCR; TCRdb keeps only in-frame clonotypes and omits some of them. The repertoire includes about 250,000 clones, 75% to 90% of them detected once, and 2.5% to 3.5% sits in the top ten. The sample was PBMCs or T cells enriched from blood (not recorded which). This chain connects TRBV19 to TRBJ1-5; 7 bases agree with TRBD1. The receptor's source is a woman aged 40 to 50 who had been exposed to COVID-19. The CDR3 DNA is TGTGCCAGTACCGACCCCAGGGGGGAAGGATGGGATCATCAGCCCCAGCATTTT. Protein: CASTDPRGEGWDHQPQHF.